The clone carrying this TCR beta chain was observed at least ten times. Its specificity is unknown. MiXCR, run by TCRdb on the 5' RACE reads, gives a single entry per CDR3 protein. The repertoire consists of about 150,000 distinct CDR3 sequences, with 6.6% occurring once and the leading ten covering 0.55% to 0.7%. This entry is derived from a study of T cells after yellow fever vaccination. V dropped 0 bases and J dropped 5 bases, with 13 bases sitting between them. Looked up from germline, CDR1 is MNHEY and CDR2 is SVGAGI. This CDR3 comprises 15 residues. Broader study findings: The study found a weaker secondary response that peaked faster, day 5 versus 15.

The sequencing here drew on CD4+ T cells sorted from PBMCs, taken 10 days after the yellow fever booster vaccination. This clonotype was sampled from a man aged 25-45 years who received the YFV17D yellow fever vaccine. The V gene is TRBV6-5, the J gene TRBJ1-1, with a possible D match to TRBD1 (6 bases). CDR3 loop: CASSYSRSGETEAFF. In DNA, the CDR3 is TGTGCCAGCAGTTACTCGAGGTCAGGGGAAACTGAAGCTTTCTTT.